This TCR beta chain was found in a study of OX40 agonist ivuxolimab in advanced cancers. About the research overall: Patients received the agonistic anti-OX40 (CD134) antibody ivuxolimab. Treatment received earlier with anti-PD-1, anti-PD-L1 or anti-CTLA-4 agents was allowed, and 40% had some.

The study's findings and limits: With doses of 0.1-3.0 mg/kg, partial responders showed among the lowest clonal expansion. Among expanded peripheral T cells, antigen specificity went undetermined.

A word on this clone: Its antigen remains unidentified.

This CDR3 spans 13 amino acids. CDR1 and CDR2 from the germline V gene are WSHSY and SAAADI. V was shortened by 0 bases and J by 6 bases, with 6 bases between the two germline ends. TCRdb's copy holds only in-frame clones and misses some; the assay was immunoSEQ multiplex PCR. This table holds tens of thousands of clones, over 70% found once. The genes are TRBV10-2 and TRBJ1-5; D is unclear. The sample consisted of CD4+ or CD8+ T cells sorted from blood, taken in a trial of the OX40 agonist ivuxolimab. The origin of this receptor is an adult with an advanced solid tumor such as melanoma, head and neck, liver or kidney cancer. The CDR3 sequence is CASSESTGQPQHF. In DNA form, the CDR3 reads TGCGCCAGCAGTGAGTCGACGGGTCAGCCCCAGCATTTT.